Listed below are T cell receptor beta chains from one sample, sequenced in a study of shared T cell receptors in the human thymus. Data came from immunoSEQ multiplex PCR; TCRdb stores just in-frame clones and leaves some out. This table has hundreds of thousands of clones, more than 75% appearing once. The data also belong to a second study, concerning human thymus T cells.

What was sequenced was thymocytes. These receptors came from a boy younger than two with a congenital heart defect. The CDR3 runs from the conserved cysteine through the conserved F or W. A D gene is named only where the DNA matches it firmly. The size field is filled for only some rows; it gives once, few, many or a size class.

NA	NA	TRBV6-6	TRBJ2-7	11	TGTGCCAGCAGCGGAGTAGGCGAGCAGTACTTC	CASSGVGEQYF
NA	NA	TRBV4-2	TRBJ2-5	13	TGTGCCAGCAGCCAAGGGGCAGAAGAGACCCAGTACTTC	CASSQGAEETQYF
TRBD1	NA	TRBV5-1	TRBJ2-3	16	TGCGCCAGCAGCCTCAGGGGGTTTTCCCCCCCAGATACGCAGTATTTT	CASSLRGFSPPDTQYF
NA	NA	TRBV7-9	TRBJ2-1	15	TGTGCCAGCAGCCCGAAAGGCCGTGGAGCGAATGAGCAGTTCTTC	CASSPKGRGANEQFF
TRBD2	NA	TRBV10-2	TRBJ2-1	17	TGCGCCAGCAGCCCCAGACTAGCGGGATCTCCCCACAATGAGCAGTTCTTC	CASSPRLAGSPHNEQFF
TRBD1	NA	TRBV28	TRBJ1-2	15	TGTGCCAGCAGCCCTAACGACAGGGTCTGTTATGGCTACACCTTC	CASSPNDRVCYGYTF
TRBD1	NA	TRBV25-1	TRBJ1-1	17	TGTGCCAGCAGTGCCCCCTCGGGGACAGGGGGTTTTAGTGAAGCTTTCTTT	CASSAPSGTGGFSEAFF
NA	NA	TRBV28	TRBJ2-7	14	TGTGCCAGTCAGCTCGGCAGGGCCTCCTACGAGCAGTACTTC	CASQLGRASYEQYF
TRBD2	few	TRBV14	TRBJ2-7	18	TGTGCCAGCAGCAAAGAAGGGCACGGAGCGGGGCCCTCCTACGAGCAGTACTTC	CASSKEGHGAGPSYEQYF
NA	once	TRBV14	TRBJ2-1	13	TGTGCCAGCAGCCAAGAACAGCCTAAGGAGCAGTTCTTC	CASSQEQPKEQFF
TRBD1	NA	TRBV27	TRBJ1-5	17	TGTGCCAGCAGTCTCCTCAATTCCGGGACAGGGTATCAGCCCCAGCATTTT	CASSLLNSGTGYQPQHF
TRBD1	few	TRBV6-5	TRBJ1-4	15	TGTGCCAGCAGTTACGAGACAGGGGGCGATGAAAAACTGTTTTTT	CASSYETGGDEKLFF
NA	NA	TRBV5-1	TRBJ2-7	16	TGCGCCAGCAGCTTTGGTAGGGACACTCCGTATCTAGAGCAGTACTTC	CASSFGRDTPYLEQYF
TRBD1	once	TRBV6-6	TRBJ1-5	16	TGTGCCAGCAGCGAGCTACAGGGGATGGGCAATCAGCCCCAGCATTTT	CASSELQGMGNQPQHF
TRBD2	NA	TRBV19	TRBJ2-1	12	TGTGCCAGTAGGGGGGGGGAAGAGGAGCAGTTCTTC	CASRGGEEEQFF
TRBD2	NA	TRBV11-2	TRBJ2-7	15	TGTGCCAGCAGCGCCACTAGCGGGGCCCCTGACGAGCAGTACTTC	CASSATSGAPDEQYF
TRBD1	NA	TRBV6-1	TRBJ2-7	16	TGTGCCAGCAGTGTGGGACAGGACGAATGTTACTACGAGCAGTACTTC	CASSVGQDECYYEQYF
TRBD1	NA	TRBV14	TRBJ1-1	18	TGTGCCAGCAGCCTCACACCGACAGGGGCCCATGGGAACACTGAAGCTTTCTTT	CASSLTPTGAHGNTEAFF
NA	once	TRBV28	TRBJ2-1	16	TGTGCCAGCAGTTTCCCCCCTTCTCGGTCTGTCAATGAGCAGTTCTTC	CASSFPPSRSVNEQFF
NA	NA	TRBV6-5	TRBJ2-7	15	TGTGCCAGCAGTTACTCGAATGGGACAACCTACGAGCAGTACTTC	CASSYSNGTTYEQYF
NA	NA	TRBV29-1	TRBJ2-1	16	TGCAGCGTTGAAGATAGGCGGCCTATGGAGCCCAATGAGCAGTTCTTC	CSVEDRRPMEPNEQFF
NA	few	TRBV15	TRBJ2-3	16	TGTGCCACCAGCAGAGCCCCAGGTACTAGCACAGATACGCAGTATTTT	CATSRAPGTSTDTQYF
NA	NA	TRBV4-3	TRBJ1-3	19	TGCGCCAGCAGCACCCTTGCCAGGGCGGCACCTCTCCTGGGGAACACCATATATTTT	CASSTLARAAPLLGNTIYF